A single sample is the source of the 27 T cell receptor beta chains below, sequenced in a study of low-dose radiotherapy and immunotherapy resistance in tumors. Priming of first-strand cDNA relied on TRAV- and TRBV-specific primers (covering alpha and beta chains). PCR amplification of the TCRs was performed with Phusion for 20 PCR cycles, and it relied on a constant-region primer together with a V-primer adapter. TCRdb passed the reads through MiXCR, listing each CDR3 protein once. The data hold around 60,000 distinct CDR3 sequences, with less than 30% observed a single time. Sample time point: after trial treatment. The treatment here: LDRT plus nivolumab, ipilimumab, low-dose cyclophosphamide and aspirin (RACIN trial). Sequenced material: PBMCs, taken after low-dose radiotherapy plus immunotherapy. The origin of the receptors is a male donor with prostate cancer.

This clonotype came up many times. This chain connects TRBV18 to TRBJ1-1, with D possibly TRBD1 on 5 matching bases. The CDR3 length is 12 residues. Germline V CDR1 and CDR2: KGHSH, LQKENI. V lost 8 bases and J lost 4, with 11 bases in between. CDR3 DNA sequence: TGTGCCAGCACCGATACAGGCACTGAAGCTTTCTTT. Translating gives CASTDTGTEAFF.

This clonotype was counted at least ten times. The V call is TRBV7-9, the J call TRBJ2-4, with a tentative D call TRBD2 (7 bases). This CDR3 region has 15 residues. Trimming left V 1 base short and J 6 bases short, with 13 bases between. CDR1 is SEHNR, CDR2 FQNEAQ, per germline (reference sequence). CDR3 region: CASSLVRGAGNIQYF. CDR3 in DNA: TGTGCCAGCAGCTTAGTTCGGGGGGCTGGAAACATTCAGTACTTC.

The table lists this clonotype with many counts. V gene TRBV24-1 combines with J gene TRBJ2-3, with TRBD2 matching over 9 bases. The trim removed 2 bases at V and 2 bases at J, leaving 7 bases unmatched. Germline loops: CDR1 KGHDR, CDR2 SFDVKD. CDR3 length equals 17 residues. CDR3 in DNA: TGTGCCACCAGTGATTCCGTGCTAGCGGGACACACAGATACGCAGTATTTT. Translated, it gives CATSDSVLAGHTDTQYF.

This clonotype was counted at least ten times. V is TRBV19 and J is TRBJ2-2; D is uncertain. Trimming removed 8 bases at V and 6 bases at J, with 13 bases between. CDR1 and CDR2 (germline): LNHDA, SQIVND (reference sequence). The CDR3 consists of 13 residues. This chain's CDR3 is CASGPLAAGELFF. As DNA, the CDR3 is TGTGCCAGTGGTCCTTTGGCGGCCGGGGAGCTGTTTTTT.

This clonotype was found a few times. A far larger clone is just one base off, so this is likely a read error. The V call is TRBV28, the J call TRBJ2-4; TRBD2 agrees at 12 bases. CDR1 and CDR2 from the germline V gene are MDHEN and SYDVKM. The V gene end was trimmed by 3 bases and the J gene end by 13 bases; junction bases not matched to a gene: 7. The length of the CDR3 is 14 residues. The CDR3: CASSLTSGSNEQYF. CDR3 nucleotides: TGTGCCAGCAGTTTGACTAGCGGGAGCAATGAGCAGTACTTC.

The chain is built from TRBV18 and TRBJ1-5, with 7 nucleotides matching TRBD1. The CDR3 contains 13 residues. Unmatched junction bases numbered 3, after V lost 6 bases and J lost 4 bases. Germline V gene data show CDR1 as KGHSH and CDR2 as LQKENI. The DNA of the CDR3 is TGTGCCAGCTCCACAGGGGAGAATCAGCCCCAGCATTTT. It codes for CASSTGENQPQHF.

Ten or more counts support this clonotype. This sequence joins TRBV27 and TRBJ2-1, with D possibly being TRBD1 (5 bases). Trimming took off 3 bases at V and 6 bases at J, with 9 bases between the two ends. This CDR3 spans 13 amino acids. Germline V gene lookup returns CDR1 MNHEY and CDR2 SMNVEV (reference sequence). DNA for the CDR3: TGTGCCAGCAGTTTGTGGGGCGGCAATGAGCAGTTCTTC. Protein: CASSLWGGNEQFF.

This clonotype was detected ten times or more. This sequence joins TRBV3-1 and TRBJ2-3, with 9 bases fitting TRBD2. The CDR3 runs 18 residues. In germline, CDR1 is LGHDT, CDR2 YNNKEL (reference sequence). Germline trimming cut 0 bases from V and 2 bases from J; bases unmatched to any gene: 9. CDR3 region: CASSQDRGLAGLTDTQYF. CDR3 in DNA: TGTGCCAGCAGCCAAGATCGAGGGCTAGCGGGGCTCACAGATACGCAGTATTTT.

This clonotype was recorded many times. The chain carries TRBV20-1 and TRBJ2-6; a possible D gene is TRBD1 (5 bases). V lost 0 bases to trimming and J lost 0 bases, with 15 bases between them. Per the germline V gene, CDR1 is DFQATT and CDR2 is SNEGSKA (reference sequence). The CDR3 is 18 residues long. The CDR3 is CSARDATAPSSGANVLTF. CDR3 DNA: TGCAGTGCTAGAGACGCGACAGCACCGAGCTCTGGGGCCAACGTCCTGACTTTC.

This clonotype was recorded at least ten times. The gene calls are TRBV9 and TRBJ2-2, with no clear D. The CDR3 sequence is 13 residues long. Germline V lookup: CDR1 SGDLS, CDR2 YYNGEE. V was clipped by 7 bases and J by 0 bases, with 7 bases between them. DNA for the CDR3: TGTGCCAGCGGCGGTCCGAACACCGGGGAGCTGTTTTTT. Residues: CASGGPNTGELFF.

This clonotype came up many times. The chain combines TRBV28 with TRBJ2-7; 8 bases agree with TRBD2. The CDR3 has 12 residues. Per the germline V gene, CDR1 is MDHEN and CDR2 is SYDVKM. V was clipped by 7 bases and J by 6 bases; unmatched bases: 5. The CDR3 sequence is CASTPREGEQYF. The CDR3 DNA reads as TGTGCCAGCACACCCCGGGAGGGCGAGCAGTACTTC.

This clonotype was seen ten or more times. The V call is TRBV5-1, the J call TRBJ2-3; tentatively, D is TRBD1 (6 bases). CDR1 and CDR2 from the germline V gene are SGHRS and YFSETQ. The CDR3 is 16 residues long. Trimming removed 1 base from V and 5 bases from J, with 17 bases in between. CDR3 sequence (DNA): TGCGCCAGCAGCTTGTCGGGACCTACAGGGCGAGATACGCAGTATTTT. Its translation: CASSLSGPTGRDTQYF.

This clonotype was recorded at least ten times. The rearrangement joins TRBV28 to TRBJ1-6, with D possibly TRBD1 on 6 matching bases. The CDR3 spans 16 residues. The germline CDR1 and CDR2 sequences are MDHEN and SYDVKM. Trimming left V 6 bases short and J 9 bases short, with 21 bases between. The CDR3 nucleotides read TGTGCCAGCAGCCCACCCAGGGGAGGAAATCGTTCACCCCTCCACTTT. It is translated as CASSPPRGGNRSPLHF.

This clonotype was counted many times. The chain couples TRBV11-2 to TRBJ1-6; TRBD1 aligns across 7 bases. CDR1 SGHAT and CDR2 FQNNGV come from the germline V gene. The CDR3 spans 16 residues. J gave up 3 bases and V 5 bases, and 7 bases lay outside the gene matches. The CDR3 loop is CASSPGQAGYNSPLHF. CDR3 sequence (DNA): TGTGCCAGCAGCCCAGGACAGGCCGGCTATAATTCACCCCTCCACTTT.

The gene calls are TRBV7-2 and TRBJ1-4; maybe TRBD1 (5 bases). Germline V gene data show CDR1 as SGHTA and CDR2 as FQGNSA. The CDR3 has 16 residues. V was trimmed by 5 bases and J by 7 bases, leaving 20 bases between them. The CDR3 region has the DNA TGTGCCAGCAGCGACTCGGCATTGAGTGGGGGTGAAAAACTGTTTTTT. Translation: CASSDSALSGGEKLFF.

This clonotype was detected many times. The V call is TRBV29-1, the J call TRBJ1-4; possible D gene TRBD1, 5 bases. Trimming removed 6 bases at V and 5 bases at J, with 13 bases between. The germline V gene encodes CDR1 SQVTM and CDR2 ANQGSEA. The CDR3 runs 13 residues. The chain's CDR3 is CSVSPGRNEKLFF. DNA of the CDR3: TGCAGCGTCTCACCGGGACGAAATGAAAAACTGTTTTTT.

This clonotype was seen at least ten times. The chain is built from TRBV20-1 and TRBJ2-1; tentatively, D is TRBD2 (5 bases). The V end was cut by 6 bases, the J end by 9 bases, with 24 bases between. This CDR3 spans 15 amino acids. CDR1 and CDR2 (germline): DFQATT, SNEGSKA (reference sequence). In DNA, the CDR3 is TGCAGTGCCCAACCCTTCGGGCTACCCCGGGGTGAGCAGTTCTTC. It translates to CSAQPFGLPRGEQFF.

This clonotype showed up many times. This rearrangement joins TRBV10-3 to TRBJ2-3, with TRBD2 matching over 12 bases. Losses at the gene ends were 2 bases for V and 2 bases for J; bases not matched to a gene: 5. The V gene's germline CDR1 is ENHRY and CDR2 SYGVKD. The CDR3 loop spans 17 amino acids. CDR3 sequence (DNA): TGTGCCATCAGTGAGAGACTAGCGGGAGATATCACAGATACGCAGTATTTT. Amino acids: CAISERLAGDITDTQYF.

This clonotype was observed at least ten times. The chain is built from TRBV29-1 and TRBJ2-5; D remains unclear. The V end lost 3 bases, the J end lost 2 bases, and 7 bases lay between the germline ends. The germline gives CDR1 SQVTM, CDR2 ANQGSEA. This CDR3 contains 12 residues. The CDR3 sequence is CSVDPRQETQYF. CDR3 DNA: TGCAGCGTTGACCCAAGACAAGAGACCCAGTACTTC.

This clonotype was seen ten or more times. V and J are TRBV3-1 and TRBJ1-2; D call uncertain. The CDR3 runs 14 residues. With 0 bases removed from V and 5 bases from J, the gap between germline ends came to 10 bases. Germline CDR1 reads LGHDT; CDR2 reads YNNKEL (reference sequence). CDR3 amino acids: CASSQDSVRYGYTF. The CDR3 DNA reads TGTGCCAGCAGCCAAGATTCAGTGAGGTATGGCTACACCTTC. Complete variable domain (other parts from reference TRBV3-1 and TRBJ1-2): DTAVSQTPKYLVTQMGNDKSIKCEQNLGHDTMYWYKQDSKKFLKIMFSYNNKELIINETVPNRFSPKSPDKAHLNLHINSLELGDSAVYFCASSQDSVRYGYTFGSGTRLTVV.

Points on this clonotype: A far larger clone is off by one base, so a read error is likely. CDR3 sequence reads: CTSSLGGEQYF. Written as DNA, the CDR3 is TGTACCAGCAGCTTAGGGGGAGAGCAGTACTTC. The gene calls are TRBV7-9 and TRBJ2-7; D is possibly TRBD1 (6 bases). Germline V gene data show CDR1 as SEHNR and CDR2 as FQNEAQ (reference sequence). The CDR3 is made up of 11 amino acids.

V gene TRBV27 combines with J gene TRBJ2-7, with 12 nucleotides matching TRBD2. The junction had 10 bases not matched to a gene; V was cut back by 3 bases and J by 4 bases. Germline CDR1 reads MNHEY; CDR2 reads SMNVEV (reference sequence). The CDR3 consists of 17 residues. This chain's CDR3 is CASSFGLAGGLLYEQYF. CDR3 nucleotides: TGTGCCAGCAGTTTCGGGCTAGCGGGGGGGCTTCTTTACGAGCAGTACTTC.

This clonotype was seen many times. This chain connects TRBV28 to TRBJ2-3; D remains ambiguous. This CDR3 spans 17 amino acids. The germline V and J ends were trimmed by 2 bases and 1 base, with 16 bases remaining between them. Germline V gene sequence: CDR1 MDHEN, CDR2 SYDVKM. The CDR3 region is CASSLANGFRGTDTQYF. CDR3 nucleotides: TGTGCCAGCAGTTTAGCCAACGGGTTTAGGGGCACAGATACGCAGTATTTT.

This clonotype was seen a single time. Given a far larger clone just one base away, this is likely a sequencing read error. The chain employs TRBV11-1 and TRBJ2-5, with D unresolved. Germline loops: CDR1 SGHAT, CDR2 FQDESV (reference sequence). CDR3 length: 15 residues. With 2 bases removed from V and 11 bases from J, the gap between germline ends came to 21 bases. CDR3 sequence (DNA): TGTGCCAGCAGCTTACGGCAGAAAAACTACAATGAGCAGTACTTC. As protein: CASSLRQKNYNEQYF.

This clonotype was seen at least ten times. This chain uses TRBV6-1 with TRBJ2-1, with 10 bases lining up with TRBD2. CDR3 length: 15 amino acids. The germline CDR1 and CDR2 sequences are MNHNS and SASEGT. J lost 5 bases, V lost 7 bases, and 8 bases had no gene match. CDR3 sequence: CASNLLAGANNEQFF. In DNA form, the CDR3 reads TGTGCCAGCAACCTTCTAGCGGGAGCAAACAATGAGCAGTTCTTC.

This clonotype was found many times. The chain couples TRBV19 to TRBJ2-7; D may be TRBD1 or TRBD2 (5 bases each). Germline loops: CDR1 LNHDA, CDR2 SQIVND (reference sequence). The germline V and J ends were trimmed by 3 bases and 4 bases, with 19 bases remaining between them. This CDR3 spans 16 amino acids. CDR3 DNA sequence: TGTGCCAGTAGTATGTCTCGGGGCGCCGATGGGTACGAGCAGTACTTC. Translating it yields CASSMSRGADGYEQYF.

The chain employs TRBV4-2 and TRBJ2-7; 8 bases agree with TRBD1. There are 15 residues in the CDR3. Trimming cost V 4 bases and J 5 bases; bases outside gene matches: 10. Germline lookup yields CDR1 LGHNA and CDR2 YNFKEQ. The CDR3: CASSPRGRGPDEQYF. DNA for the CDR3: TGTGCCAGCAGCCCACGGGGCAGGGGGCCCGACGAGCAGTACTTC.